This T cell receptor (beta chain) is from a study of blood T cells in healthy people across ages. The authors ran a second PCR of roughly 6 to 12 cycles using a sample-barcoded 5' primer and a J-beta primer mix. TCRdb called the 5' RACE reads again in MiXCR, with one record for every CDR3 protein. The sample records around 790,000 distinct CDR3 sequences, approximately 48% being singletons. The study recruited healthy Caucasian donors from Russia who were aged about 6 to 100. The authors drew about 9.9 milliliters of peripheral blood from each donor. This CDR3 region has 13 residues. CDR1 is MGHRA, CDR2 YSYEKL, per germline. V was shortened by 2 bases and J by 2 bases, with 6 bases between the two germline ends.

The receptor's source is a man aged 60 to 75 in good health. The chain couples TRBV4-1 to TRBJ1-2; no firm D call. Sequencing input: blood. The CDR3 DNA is TGCGCCAGCAGCCAAACTGAGAACTATGGCTACACCTTC. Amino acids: CASSQTENYGYTF.